The clone carrying this TCR beta chain has a count of ten or more. What it recognizes is unknown. This entry belongs to a study of T cells in Graves' hyperthyroidism and ophthalmopathy. Study conclusions and caveats: Most thyroid clonotypes that were expanded above 0.001 also turned up in blood.

Fresh peripheral blood, roughly 9.6 ml, was the source of the PBMCs. Amplification yielded TCR beta CDR3 regions, with RNA transcripts as the source. The TCR CDR3 first-round RT-PCR relied on the HTBI primer set. Using its own MiXCR run on the multiplex PCR reads, TCRdb lists one record per CDR3 protein. The data show a few hundred thousand distinct CDR3 sequences, with around 15% seen just once and 2.5% to 4% held by the top ten. The J segment lost 5 bases and the V segment lost 5 bases, leaving 6 bases of the junction unmatched. Germline V gives CDR1 SEHNR, CDR2 FQNEAQ (reference sequence). The CDR3 covers 16 residues.

The receptor was isolated from a middle-aged woman with Graves' ophthalmopathy. The rearrangement uses TRBV7-9 and TRBJ2-1; 13 nucleotides line up with TRBD2. The sequenced sample was blood. CDR3 nucleotide sequence: TGTGCCAGCAGCCTGACTAGCGGGGGGCTAGACAATGAGCAGTTCTTC. Its protein is CASSLTSGGLDNEQFF.